This T cell receptor beta chain was sequenced for a study of T cell responses to AZD1222 COVID-19 vaccine. Germline-derived CDR1 and CDR2 are SGHDT and YYEEEE. This CDR3 is built from 13 residues. V dropped 4 bases and J dropped 1 base, with 8 bases sitting between them. Study observations and caveats: The study found Spike-specific TCR breadth and depth rose after two AZD1222 doses.

Points on this clone: Its matching antigen is unknown.

This table comes from immunoSEQ multiplex PCR, and its TCRdb copy is limited to in-frame clones, with some not included. The data contain 120,000 or so clones, more than 80% of them singletons. The chain recombines TRBV5-6 with TRBJ1-1; D ambiguous. This clonotype was obtained from an adult who received the MenACWY meningococcal vaccine as a control. The sample consisted of peripheral blood, taken 28 days after the second dose of the MenACWY control vaccine. CDR3 sequence: CASSSTPNTEAFF. The DNA for the CDR3 is TGTGCCAGCAGCAGTACACCGAACACTGAAGCTTTCTTT.